The rows below give T cell receptor beta chains drawn from one sample of a study of blood T cell repertoires in COVID-19. Data came from immunoSEQ multiplex PCR; TCRdb stores just in-frame clones and leaves some out. The top ten hold approximately 1% of the sample, which has over 250,000 clones, 88% seen once. The sample consisted of PBMCs or T cells enriched from blood (not recorded which). The receptors here all came from a woman in her twenties or thirties who had recovered from COVID-19. The CDR3 runs from the conserved cysteine through the conserved F or W.

V gene,J gene,CDR3 protein
TRBV18,TRBJ2-1,CASSPPGQEQQFF
TRBV13,TRBJ1-1,CASSPQLRLVTEAFF
TRBV7-9,TRBJ2-3,CASRFRGGADTQYF
TRBV7-9,TRBJ1-4,CASSPRGGAKEKLFF
TRBV27,TRBJ2-7,CASSSSSYEQYF
TRBV9,TRBJ2-1,CASSVSGANEQFF
TRBV3-1/TRBV3-2,TRBJ2-7,CASSQDRTYEQYF
TRBV7-9,TRBJ1-2,CASSLGEGARGYTF
TRBV7-2,TRBJ2-1,CASSPVAGGNEQFF
TRBV21-1,TRBJ2-7,CASSKRAGPGYEQYF
TRBV29-1,TRBJ1-1,CSVRDRAPTEAFF
TRBV5-1,TRBJ2-1,CASSSGTSGSIDNEQFF
TRBV27,TRBJ1-6,CASSPTGQGANSPLHF
TRBV7-2,TRBJ2-3,CASSATRGSATQYF
TRBV19,TRBJ1-2,CASNPGTDYVSGYTF
TRBV2,TRBJ1-1,CASRDPQELPGTEAFF
TRBV15,TRBJ2-1,CATSRDPTTNEQFF
TRBV7-2,TRBJ2-7,CASSLGMREYEQYF
TRBV6-2/TRBV6-3,TRBJ2-4,CASSYSRTSGGALAKNIQYF
TRBV29-1,TRBJ1-1,CSVSRGQADTEAFF
TRBV3-1/TRBV3-2,TRBJ1-3,CASSQVGQGGNTIYF
TRBV3-1/TRBV3-2,TRBJ1-2,CASSPTGQGASSYTF
TRBV27,TRBJ2-7,CASSRDRVGEQYF
TRBV21-1,TRBJ2-7,CASSKVRGRNPHEQYF
TRBV21-1,TRBJ1-1,CASIEAAQFLNTEAFF
TRBV18,TRBJ1-6,CASSPTIRDNSPLHF
TRBV5-1,TRBJ2-5,CASSLFASGGQETQYF
TRBV28,TRBJ2-7,CASSLSRGDYEQYF
TRBV2,TRBJ2-7,CASSLPRAASYEQYF
TRBV10-3,TRBJ1-1,CAISESSGGYAEAFF
TRBV6-1,TRBJ1-2,CASSEAGQNLNYGYTF
TRBV30,TRBJ2-7,CAWNGVTATGEQYF
TRBV2,TRBJ2-7,CASSLIAGGPYEQYF
TRBV27,TRBJ1-1,CASSSREGISTEAFF